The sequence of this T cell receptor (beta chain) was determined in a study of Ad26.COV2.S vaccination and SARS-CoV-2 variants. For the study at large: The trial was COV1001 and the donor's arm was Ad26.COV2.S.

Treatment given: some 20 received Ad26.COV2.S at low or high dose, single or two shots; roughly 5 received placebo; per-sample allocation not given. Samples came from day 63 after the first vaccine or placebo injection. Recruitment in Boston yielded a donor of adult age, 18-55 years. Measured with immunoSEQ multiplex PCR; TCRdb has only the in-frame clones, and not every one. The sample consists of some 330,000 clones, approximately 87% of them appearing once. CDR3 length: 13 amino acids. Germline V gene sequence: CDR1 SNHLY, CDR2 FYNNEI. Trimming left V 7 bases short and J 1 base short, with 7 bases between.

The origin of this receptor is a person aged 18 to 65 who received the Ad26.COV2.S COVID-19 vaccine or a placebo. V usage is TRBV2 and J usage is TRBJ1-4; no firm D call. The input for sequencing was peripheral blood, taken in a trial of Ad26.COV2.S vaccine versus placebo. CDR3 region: CASNPETNEKLFF. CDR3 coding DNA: TGTGCCAGCAATCCAGAAACTAATGAAAAACTGTTTTTT.